This T cell receptor (beta chain) was sequenced for a study of T cell repertoires in cytomegalovirus infection (dated by TCRdb to about 2019). Regarding the research as a whole: Donor HLA type was relevant to the analysis, as public TCR beta signatures indicated carriage of CMV infection together with the matching HLA type.

The sequencer listed for this sample is Illumina HiSeq 1500. Using fastp at Q25 and MiXCR, TCRdb reprocessed the public reads and kept productive beta chains. One record per CDR3 amino acid sequence lists the most common genes and DNA. The sample yields roughly 250,000 distinct CDR3 sequences; roughly 22% were counted once. Around a sixth of the sample comes from the top ten. Study-level results and caveats: Carriers of CMV infection plus the relevant HLA type were discriminated by the cumulative frequency of public TCR beta family members in the study cohort and in an independent 352-donor cohort. The ex vivo response was dominated by HLA-C-restricted CMV-specific TCR beta clonotypes, and the single most frequent clonotype in two of eight donors was supplied by these HLA-C-restricted clonotypes.

This clonotype was seen a handful of times. This receptor's antigen is unknown. The sample holds no much larger clone one base away, and base qualities are not on file. Sample: CD8+ T cells from PBMCs. The receptor was derived from a human donor in good health (CMV status not recorded). Some clones in this sample may be carry-over from other donors' samples.

The CDR3 region reads CASSRREAEAFF. The bases are TGTGCCAGCAGCCGCAGGGAGGCTGAAGCTTTCTTT. The V gene is TRBV7-9 and the J gene is TRBJ1-1; a weak D assignment points to TRBD1 (5 bases agree). Relative to germline, V is 5 bases shorter and J is 6 bases shorter, with 10 bases between their ends. From a lookup of the germline V gene (reference sequence), CDR1 and CDR2 are SEHNR and FQNEAQ. The CDR3 runs 12 residues from the cysteine to the phenylalanine. This entry keeps only the CDR3 DNA: 36 bases, framed from base 1.